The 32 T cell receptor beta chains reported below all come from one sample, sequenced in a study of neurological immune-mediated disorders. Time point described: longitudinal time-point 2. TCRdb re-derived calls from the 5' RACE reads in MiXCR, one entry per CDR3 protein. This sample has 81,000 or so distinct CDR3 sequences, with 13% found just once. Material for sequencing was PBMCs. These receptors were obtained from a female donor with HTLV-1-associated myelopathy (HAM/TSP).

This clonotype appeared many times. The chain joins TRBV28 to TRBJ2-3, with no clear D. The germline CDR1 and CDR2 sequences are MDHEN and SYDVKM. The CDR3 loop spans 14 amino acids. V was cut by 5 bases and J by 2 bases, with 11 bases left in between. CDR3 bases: TGTGCCAGCAGTCCCAGAGGTTACACAGATACGCAGTATTTT. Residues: CASSPRGYTDTQYF.

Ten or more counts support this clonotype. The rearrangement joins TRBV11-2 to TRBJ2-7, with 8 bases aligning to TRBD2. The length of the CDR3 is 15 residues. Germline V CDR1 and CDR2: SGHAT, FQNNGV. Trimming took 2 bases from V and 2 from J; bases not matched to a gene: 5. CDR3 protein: CASSLSDGGAYEQYF. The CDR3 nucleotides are TGTGCCAGCAGCTTATCCGACGGGGGGGCCTACGAGCAGTACTTC.

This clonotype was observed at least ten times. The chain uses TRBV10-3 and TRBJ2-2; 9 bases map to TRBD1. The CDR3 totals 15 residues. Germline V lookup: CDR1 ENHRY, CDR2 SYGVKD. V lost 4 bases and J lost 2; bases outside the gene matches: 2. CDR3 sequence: CAISVDRGNTGELFF. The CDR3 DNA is TGTGCCATCAGTGTGGACAGGGGAAACACCGGGGAGCTGTTTTTT.

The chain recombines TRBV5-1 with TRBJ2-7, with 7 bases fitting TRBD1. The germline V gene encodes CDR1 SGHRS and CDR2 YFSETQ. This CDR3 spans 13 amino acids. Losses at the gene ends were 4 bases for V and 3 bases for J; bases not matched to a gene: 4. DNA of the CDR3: TGCGCCAGCAGCGAGGACAGGAGCTACGAGCAGTACTTC. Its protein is CASSEDRSYEQYF.

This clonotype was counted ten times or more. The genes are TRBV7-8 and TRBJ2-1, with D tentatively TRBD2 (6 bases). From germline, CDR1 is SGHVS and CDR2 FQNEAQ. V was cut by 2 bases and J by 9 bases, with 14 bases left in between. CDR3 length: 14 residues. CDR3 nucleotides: TGTGCCAGCAGCTTAACCTCGAAGGGAGGTGAGCAGTTCTTC. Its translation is CASSLTSKGGEQFF. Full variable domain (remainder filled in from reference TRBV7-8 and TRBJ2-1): GAGVSQSPRYKVAKRGQDVALRCDPISGHVSLFWYQQALGQGPEFLTYFQNEAQLDKSGLPSDRFFAERPEGSVSTLKIQRTQQEDSAVYLCASSLTSKGGEQFFGPGTRLTVL.

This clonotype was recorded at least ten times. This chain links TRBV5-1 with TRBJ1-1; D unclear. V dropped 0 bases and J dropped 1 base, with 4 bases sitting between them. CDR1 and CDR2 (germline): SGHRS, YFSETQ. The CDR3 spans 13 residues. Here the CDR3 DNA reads TGCGCCAGCAGCTTGGACACGAACACTGAAGCTTTCTTT. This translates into CASSLDTNTEAFF.

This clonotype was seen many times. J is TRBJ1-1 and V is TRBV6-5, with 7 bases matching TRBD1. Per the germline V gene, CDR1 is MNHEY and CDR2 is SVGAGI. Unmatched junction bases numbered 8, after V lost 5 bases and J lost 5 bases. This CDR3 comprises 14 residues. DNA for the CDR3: TGTGCCAGCAGTCCCCGGGACAGAAGAACTGAAGCTTTCTTT. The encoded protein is CASSPRDRRTEAFF.

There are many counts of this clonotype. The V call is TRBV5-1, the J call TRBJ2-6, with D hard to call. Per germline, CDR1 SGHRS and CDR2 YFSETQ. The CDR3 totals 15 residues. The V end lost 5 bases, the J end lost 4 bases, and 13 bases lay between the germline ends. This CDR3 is CASSIGGAGANVLTF. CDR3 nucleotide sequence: TGCGCCAGCAGTATCGGTGGAGCGGGGGCCAACGTCCTGACTTTC.

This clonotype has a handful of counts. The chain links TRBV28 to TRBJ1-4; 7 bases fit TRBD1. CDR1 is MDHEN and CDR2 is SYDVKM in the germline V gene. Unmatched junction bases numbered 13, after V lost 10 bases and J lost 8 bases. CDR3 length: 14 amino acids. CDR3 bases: TGTGCCATCCGGGGAGGGGGCATCAACGAAAAACTGTTTTTT. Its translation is CAIRGGGINEKLFF. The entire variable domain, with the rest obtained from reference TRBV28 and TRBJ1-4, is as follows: DVKVTQSSRYLVKRTGEKVFLECVQDMDHENMFWYRQDPGLGLRLIYFSYDVKMKEKGDIPEGYSVSREKKERFSLILESASTNQTSMYLCAIRGGGINEKLFFGSGTQLSVL.

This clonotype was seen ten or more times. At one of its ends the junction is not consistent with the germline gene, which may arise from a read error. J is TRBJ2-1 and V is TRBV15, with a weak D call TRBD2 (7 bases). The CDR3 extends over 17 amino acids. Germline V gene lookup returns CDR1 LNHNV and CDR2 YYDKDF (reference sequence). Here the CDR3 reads CATSRDRVSGGQGEQFF. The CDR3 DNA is TGTGCTACCAGCAGAGACCGAGTTTCGGGGGGCCAAGGGGAGCAGTTCTTC.

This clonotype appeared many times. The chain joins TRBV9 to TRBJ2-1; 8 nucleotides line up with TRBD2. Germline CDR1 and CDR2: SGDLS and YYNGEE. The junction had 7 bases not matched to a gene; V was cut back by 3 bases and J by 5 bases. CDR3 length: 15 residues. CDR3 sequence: CASSARLAQNNEQFF. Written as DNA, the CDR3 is TGTGCCAGCAGCGCACGACTAGCGCAAAACAATGAGCAGTTCTTC.

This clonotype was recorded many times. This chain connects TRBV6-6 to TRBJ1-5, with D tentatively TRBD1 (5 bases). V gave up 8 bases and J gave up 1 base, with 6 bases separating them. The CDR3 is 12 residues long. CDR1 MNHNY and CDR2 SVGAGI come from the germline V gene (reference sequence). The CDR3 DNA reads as TGTGCCAGCCGACAGAGCAATCAGCCCCAGCATTTT. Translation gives CASRQSNQPQHF.

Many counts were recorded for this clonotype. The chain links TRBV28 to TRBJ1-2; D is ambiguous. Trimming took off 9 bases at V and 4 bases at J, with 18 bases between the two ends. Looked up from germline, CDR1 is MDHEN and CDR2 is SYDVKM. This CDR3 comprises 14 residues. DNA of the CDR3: TGTGCCAGTGTTCTAGGATACGAGGGCTATGGCTACACCTTC. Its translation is CASVLGYEGYGYTF.

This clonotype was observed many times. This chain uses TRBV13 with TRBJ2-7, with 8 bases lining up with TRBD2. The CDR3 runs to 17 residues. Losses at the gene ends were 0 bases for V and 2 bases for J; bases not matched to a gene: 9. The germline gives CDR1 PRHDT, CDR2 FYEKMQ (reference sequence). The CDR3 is CASSLGGDAGGAYEQYF. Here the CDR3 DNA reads TGTGCCAGCAGCTTAGGAGGCGACGCGGGGGGCGCCTACGAGCAGTACTTC.

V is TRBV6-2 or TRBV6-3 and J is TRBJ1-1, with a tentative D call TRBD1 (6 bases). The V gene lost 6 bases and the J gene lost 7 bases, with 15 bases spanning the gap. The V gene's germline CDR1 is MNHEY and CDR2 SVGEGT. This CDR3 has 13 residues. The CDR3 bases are TGTGCCAGCAGCCACTTGACAGGTTATGAAGCTTTCTTT. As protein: CASSHLTGYEAFF.

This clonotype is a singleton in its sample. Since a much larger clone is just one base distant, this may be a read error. The CDR3 DNA sequence: TGCGCCAGCAGTTACACCGGCCCCCCGGCGTTATACAATGAGCAGTTCTTC. It encodes CASSYTGPPALYNEQFF. The chain links TRBV5-1 to TRBJ2-1; D is unclear. Looked up from germline, CDR1 is SGHRS and CDR2 is YFSETQ. V was shortened by 5 bases and J by 4 bases, with 22 bases between the two germline ends. The CDR3 contains 17 residues.

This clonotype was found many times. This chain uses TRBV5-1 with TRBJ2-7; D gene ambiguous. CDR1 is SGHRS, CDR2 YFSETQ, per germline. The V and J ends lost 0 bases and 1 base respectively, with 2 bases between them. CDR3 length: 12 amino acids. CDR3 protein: CASSLESYEQYF. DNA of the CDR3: TGCGCCAGCAGCTTGGAATCCTACGAGCAGTACTTC.

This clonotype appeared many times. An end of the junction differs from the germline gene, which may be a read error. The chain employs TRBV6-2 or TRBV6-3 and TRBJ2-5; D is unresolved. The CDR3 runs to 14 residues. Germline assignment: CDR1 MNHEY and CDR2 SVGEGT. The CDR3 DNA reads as TGTGCCAGCAGCTCTAGTGGCCCCCAACAGACCCAGTACTTC. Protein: CASSSSGPQQTQYF.

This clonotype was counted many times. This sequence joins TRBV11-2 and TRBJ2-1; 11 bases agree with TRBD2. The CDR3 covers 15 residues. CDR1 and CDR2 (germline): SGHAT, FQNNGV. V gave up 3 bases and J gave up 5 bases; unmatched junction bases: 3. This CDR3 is CASSFWTSGHNEQFF. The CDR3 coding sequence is TGTGCCAGCAGCTTTTGGACTAGCGGGCACAATGAGCAGTTCTTC. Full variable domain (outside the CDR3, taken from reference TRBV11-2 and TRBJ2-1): EAGVAQSPRYKIIEKRQSVAFWCNPISGHATLYWYQQILGQGPKLLIQFQNNGVVDDSQLPKDRFSAERLKGVDSTLKIQPAKLEDSAVYLCASSFWTSGHNEQFFGPGTRLTVL.

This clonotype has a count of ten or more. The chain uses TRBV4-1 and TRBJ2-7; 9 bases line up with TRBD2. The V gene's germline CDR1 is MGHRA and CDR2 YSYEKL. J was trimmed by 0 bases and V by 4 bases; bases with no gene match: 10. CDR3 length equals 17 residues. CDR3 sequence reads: CASSPAPGLANSYEQYF. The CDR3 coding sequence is TGCGCCAGCAGCCCCGCGCCAGGACTAGCGAACTCCTACGAGCAGTACTTC.

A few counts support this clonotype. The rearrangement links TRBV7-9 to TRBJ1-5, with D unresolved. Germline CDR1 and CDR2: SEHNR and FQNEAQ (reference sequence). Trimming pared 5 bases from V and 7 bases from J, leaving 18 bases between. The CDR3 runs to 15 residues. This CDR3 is CASSPMEELGQPQHF. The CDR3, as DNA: TGTGCCAGCAGCCCTATGGAAGAGTTGGGACAGCCCCAGCATTTT.

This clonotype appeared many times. The DNA for the CDR3 is TGTGCCAGCAGTGACAGTTTAGCTAACTATGGCTACACCTTC. Encoded protein: CASSDSLANYGYTF. The chain couples TRBV6-1 to TRBJ1-2, with D unclear. Germline CDR1 reads MNHNS; CDR2 reads SASEGT. V shed 3 bases and J shed 0 bases, with 8 bases lying between them. The CDR3 has 14 residues.

DNA for the CDR3: TGTGCCAGCAGCCTATACTCCGGGAGCACAGATACGCAGTATTTT. It is translated as CASSLYSGSTDTQYF. The chain joins TRBV28 to TRBJ2-3; D not resolved. With 6 bases removed from V and 0 bases from J, the gap between germline ends came to 13 bases. The CDR3 spans 15 residues. The germline gives CDR1 MDHEN, CDR2 SYDVKM. Based on the CDR3 plus reference TRBV28 and TRBJ2-3, the full variable domain is DVKVTQSSRYLVKRTGEKVFLECVQDMDHENMFWYRQDPGLGLRLIYFSYDVKMKEKGDIPEGYSVSREKKERFSLILESASTNQTSMYLCASSLYSGSTDTQYFGPGTRLTVL.

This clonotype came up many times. The CDR3 here is CSAEGRYNEKLFF. DNA of the CDR3: TGCAGTGCTGAAGGGCGGTATAATGAAAAACTGTTTTTT. This chain uses TRBV20-1 with TRBJ1-4; D is undetermined. Between the trimmed V and J ends, which lost 5 bases and 4 bases, there was a span of 11 bases. Per the germline V gene, CDR1 is DFQATT and CDR2 is SNEGSKA (reference sequence). The CDR3 covers 13 residues.

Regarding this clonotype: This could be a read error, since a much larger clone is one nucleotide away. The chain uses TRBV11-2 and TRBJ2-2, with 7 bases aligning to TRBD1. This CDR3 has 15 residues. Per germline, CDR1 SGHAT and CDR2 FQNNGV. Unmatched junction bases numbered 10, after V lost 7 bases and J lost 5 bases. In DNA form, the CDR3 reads TGTGCCAGCATGCAAAATTCAGGGGGAACCGGGGAGCTGTTTTTT. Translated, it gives CASMQNSGGTGELFF. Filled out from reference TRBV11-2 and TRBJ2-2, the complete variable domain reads EAGVAQSPRYKIIEKRQSVAFWCNPISGHATLYWYQQILGQGPKLLIQFQNNGVVDDSQLPKDRFSAERLKGVDSTLKIQPAKLEDSAVYLCASMQNSGGTGELFFGEGSRLTVL.

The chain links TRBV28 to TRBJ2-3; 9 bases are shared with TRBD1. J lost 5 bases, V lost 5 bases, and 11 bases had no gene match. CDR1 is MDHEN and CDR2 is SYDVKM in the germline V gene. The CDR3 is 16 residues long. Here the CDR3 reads CASSAPGQGVIDTQYF. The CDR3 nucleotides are TGTGCCAGCAGTGCGCCGGGACAGGGAGTAATAGATACGCAGTATTTT.

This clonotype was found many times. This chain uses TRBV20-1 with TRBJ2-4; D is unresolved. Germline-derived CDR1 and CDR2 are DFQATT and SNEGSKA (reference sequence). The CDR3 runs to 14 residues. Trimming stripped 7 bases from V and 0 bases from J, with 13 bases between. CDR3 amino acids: CSGTGALAKNIQYF. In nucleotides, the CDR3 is TGCAGTGGGACGGGTGCCCTAGCCAAAAACATTCAGTACTTC.

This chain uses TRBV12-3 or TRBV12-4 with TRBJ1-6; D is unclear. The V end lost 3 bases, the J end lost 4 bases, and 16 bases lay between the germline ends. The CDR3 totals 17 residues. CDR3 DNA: TGTGCCAGCAGTTTCCGGCATTTTGAGGGTTATAATTCACCCCTCCACTTT. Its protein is CASSFRHFEGYNSPLHF.

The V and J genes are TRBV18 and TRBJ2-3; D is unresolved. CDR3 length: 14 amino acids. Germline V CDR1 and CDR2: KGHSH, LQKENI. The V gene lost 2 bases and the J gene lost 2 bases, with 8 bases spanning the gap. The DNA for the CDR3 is TGTGCCAGCTCACCAGCCTGGAACACAGATACGCAGTATTTT. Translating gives CASSPAWNTDTQYF.

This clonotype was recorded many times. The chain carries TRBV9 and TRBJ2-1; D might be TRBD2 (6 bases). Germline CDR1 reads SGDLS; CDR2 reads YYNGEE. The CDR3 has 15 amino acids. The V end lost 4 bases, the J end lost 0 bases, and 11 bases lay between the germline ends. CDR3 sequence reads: CASSRRVSSYNEQFF. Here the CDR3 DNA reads TGTGCCAGCAGCAGGAGGGTGAGCTCCTACAATGAGCAGTTCTTC.

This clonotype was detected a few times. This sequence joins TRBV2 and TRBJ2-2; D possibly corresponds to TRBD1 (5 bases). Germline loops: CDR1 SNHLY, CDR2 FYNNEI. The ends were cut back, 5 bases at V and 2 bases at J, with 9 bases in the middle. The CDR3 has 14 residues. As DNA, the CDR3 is TGTGCCAGCAGTATGACAGACAACACCGGGGAGCTGTTTTTT. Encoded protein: CASSMTDNTGELFF.

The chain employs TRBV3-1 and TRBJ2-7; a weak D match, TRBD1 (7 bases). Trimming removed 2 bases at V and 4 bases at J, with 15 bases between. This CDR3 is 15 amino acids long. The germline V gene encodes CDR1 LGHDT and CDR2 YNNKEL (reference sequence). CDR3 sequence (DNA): TGTGCCAGCAGCCAAAGGACAGGAGGGCTGTACGAGCAGTACTTC. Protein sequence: CASSQRTGGLYEQYF.